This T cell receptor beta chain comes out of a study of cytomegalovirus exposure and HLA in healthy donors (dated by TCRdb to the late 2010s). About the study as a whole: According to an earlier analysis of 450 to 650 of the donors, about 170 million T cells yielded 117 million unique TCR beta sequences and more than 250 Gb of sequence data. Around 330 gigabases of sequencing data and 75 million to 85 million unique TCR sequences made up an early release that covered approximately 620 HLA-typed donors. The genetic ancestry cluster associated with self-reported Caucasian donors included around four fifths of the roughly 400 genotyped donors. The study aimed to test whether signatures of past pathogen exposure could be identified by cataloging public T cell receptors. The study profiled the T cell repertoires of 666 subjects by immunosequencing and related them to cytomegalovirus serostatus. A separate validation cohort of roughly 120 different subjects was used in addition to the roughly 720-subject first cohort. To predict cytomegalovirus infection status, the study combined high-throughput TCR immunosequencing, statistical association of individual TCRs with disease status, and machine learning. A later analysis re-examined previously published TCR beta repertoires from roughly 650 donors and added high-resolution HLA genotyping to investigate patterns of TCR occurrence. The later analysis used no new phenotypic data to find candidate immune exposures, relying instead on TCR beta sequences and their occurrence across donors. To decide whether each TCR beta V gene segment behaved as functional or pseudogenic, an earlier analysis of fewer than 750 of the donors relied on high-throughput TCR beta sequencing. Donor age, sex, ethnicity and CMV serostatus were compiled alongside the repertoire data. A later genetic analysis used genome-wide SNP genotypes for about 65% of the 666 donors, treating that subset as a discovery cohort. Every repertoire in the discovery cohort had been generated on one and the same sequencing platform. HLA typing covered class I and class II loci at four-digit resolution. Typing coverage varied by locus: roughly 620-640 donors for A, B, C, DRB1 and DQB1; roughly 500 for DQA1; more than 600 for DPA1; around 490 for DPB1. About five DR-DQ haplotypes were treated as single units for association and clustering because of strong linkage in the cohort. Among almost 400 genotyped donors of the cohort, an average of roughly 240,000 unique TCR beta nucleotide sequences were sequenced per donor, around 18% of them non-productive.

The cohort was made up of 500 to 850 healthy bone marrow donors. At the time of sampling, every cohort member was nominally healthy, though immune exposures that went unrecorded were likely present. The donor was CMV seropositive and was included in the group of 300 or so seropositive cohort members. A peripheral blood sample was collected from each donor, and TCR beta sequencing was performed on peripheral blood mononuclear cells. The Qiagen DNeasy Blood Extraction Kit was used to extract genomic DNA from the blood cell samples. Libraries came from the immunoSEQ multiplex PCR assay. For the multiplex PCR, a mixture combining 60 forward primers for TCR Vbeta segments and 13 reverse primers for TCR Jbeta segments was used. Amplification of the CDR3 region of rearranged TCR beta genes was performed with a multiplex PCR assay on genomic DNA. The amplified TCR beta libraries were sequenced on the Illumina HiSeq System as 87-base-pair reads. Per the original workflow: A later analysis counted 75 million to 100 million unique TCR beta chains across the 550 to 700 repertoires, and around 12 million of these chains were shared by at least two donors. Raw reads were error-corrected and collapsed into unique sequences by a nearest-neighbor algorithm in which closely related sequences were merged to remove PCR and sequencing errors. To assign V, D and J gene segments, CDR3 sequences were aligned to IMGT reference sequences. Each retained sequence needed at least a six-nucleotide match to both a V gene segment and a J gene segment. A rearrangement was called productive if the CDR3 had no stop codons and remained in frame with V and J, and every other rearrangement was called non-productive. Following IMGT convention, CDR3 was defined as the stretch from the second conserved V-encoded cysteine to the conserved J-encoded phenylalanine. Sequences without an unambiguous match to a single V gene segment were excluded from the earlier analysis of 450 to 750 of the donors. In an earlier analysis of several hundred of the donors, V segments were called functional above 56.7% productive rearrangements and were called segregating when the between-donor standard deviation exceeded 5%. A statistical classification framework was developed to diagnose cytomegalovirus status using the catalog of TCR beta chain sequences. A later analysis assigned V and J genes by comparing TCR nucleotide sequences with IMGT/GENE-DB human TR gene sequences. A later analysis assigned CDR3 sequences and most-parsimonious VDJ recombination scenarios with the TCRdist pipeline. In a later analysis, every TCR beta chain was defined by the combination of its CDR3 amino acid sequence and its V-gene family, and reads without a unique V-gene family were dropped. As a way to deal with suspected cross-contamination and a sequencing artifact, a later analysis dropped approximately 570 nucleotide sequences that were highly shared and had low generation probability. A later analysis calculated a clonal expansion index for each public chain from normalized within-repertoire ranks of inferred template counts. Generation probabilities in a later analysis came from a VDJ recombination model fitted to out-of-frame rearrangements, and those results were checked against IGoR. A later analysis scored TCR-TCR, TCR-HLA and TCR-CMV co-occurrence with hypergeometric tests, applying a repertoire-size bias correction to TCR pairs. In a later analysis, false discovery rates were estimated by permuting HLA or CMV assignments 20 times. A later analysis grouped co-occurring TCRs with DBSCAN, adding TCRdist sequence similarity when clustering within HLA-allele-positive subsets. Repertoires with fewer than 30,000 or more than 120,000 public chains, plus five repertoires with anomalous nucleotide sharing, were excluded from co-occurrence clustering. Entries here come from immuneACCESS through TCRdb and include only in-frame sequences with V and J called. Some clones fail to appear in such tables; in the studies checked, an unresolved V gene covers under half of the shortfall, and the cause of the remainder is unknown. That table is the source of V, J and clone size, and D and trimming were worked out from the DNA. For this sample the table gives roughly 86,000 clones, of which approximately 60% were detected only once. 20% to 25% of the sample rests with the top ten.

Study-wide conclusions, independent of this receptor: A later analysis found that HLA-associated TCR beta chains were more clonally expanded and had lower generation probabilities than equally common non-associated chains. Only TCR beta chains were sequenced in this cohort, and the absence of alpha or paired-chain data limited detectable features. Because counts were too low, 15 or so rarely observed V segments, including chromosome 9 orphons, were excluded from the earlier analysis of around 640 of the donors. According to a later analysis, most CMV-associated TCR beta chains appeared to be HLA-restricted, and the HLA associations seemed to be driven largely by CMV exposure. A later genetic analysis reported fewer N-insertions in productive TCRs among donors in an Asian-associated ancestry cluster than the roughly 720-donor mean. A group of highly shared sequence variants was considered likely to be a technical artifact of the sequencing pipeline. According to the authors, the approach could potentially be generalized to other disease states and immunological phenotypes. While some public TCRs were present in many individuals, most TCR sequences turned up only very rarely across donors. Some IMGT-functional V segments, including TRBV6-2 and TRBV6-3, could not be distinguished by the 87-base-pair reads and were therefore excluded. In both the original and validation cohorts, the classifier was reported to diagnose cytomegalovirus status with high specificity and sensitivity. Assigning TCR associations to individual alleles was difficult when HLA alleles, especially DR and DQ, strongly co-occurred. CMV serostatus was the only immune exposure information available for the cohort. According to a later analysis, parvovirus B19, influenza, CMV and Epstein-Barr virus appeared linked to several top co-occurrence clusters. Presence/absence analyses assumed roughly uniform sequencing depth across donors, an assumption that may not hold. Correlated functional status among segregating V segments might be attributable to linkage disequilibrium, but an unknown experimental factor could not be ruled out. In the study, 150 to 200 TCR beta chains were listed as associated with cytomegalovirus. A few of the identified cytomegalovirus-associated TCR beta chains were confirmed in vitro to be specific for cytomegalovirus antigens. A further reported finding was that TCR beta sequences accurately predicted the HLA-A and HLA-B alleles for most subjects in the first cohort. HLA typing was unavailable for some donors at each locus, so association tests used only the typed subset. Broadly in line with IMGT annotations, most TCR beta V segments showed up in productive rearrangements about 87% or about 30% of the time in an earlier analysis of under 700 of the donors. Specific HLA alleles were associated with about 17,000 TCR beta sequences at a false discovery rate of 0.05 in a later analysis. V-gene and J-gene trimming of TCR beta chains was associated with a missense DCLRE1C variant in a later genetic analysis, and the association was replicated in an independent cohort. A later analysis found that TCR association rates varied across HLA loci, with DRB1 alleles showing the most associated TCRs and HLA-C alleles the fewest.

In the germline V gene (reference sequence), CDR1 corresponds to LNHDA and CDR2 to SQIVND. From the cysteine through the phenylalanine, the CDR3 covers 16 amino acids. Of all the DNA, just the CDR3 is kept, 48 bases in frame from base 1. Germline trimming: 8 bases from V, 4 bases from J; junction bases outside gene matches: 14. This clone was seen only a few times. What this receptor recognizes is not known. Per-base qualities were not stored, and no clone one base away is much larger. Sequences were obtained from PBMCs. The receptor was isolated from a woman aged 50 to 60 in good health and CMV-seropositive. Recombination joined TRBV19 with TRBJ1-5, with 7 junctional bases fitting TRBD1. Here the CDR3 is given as CASSNYNRDRNQPQHF. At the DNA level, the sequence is TGTGCCAGTTCCAACTATAACCGGGACAGAAATCAGCCCCAGCATTTT.